Each of the 12 T cell receptor beta chains below was sequenced from the same sample in a study of blood T cell repertoires in COVID-19. TCRdb's table, derived via immunoSEQ multiplex PCR, lists solely in-frame clones and lacks some. The top ten hold 5% to 7% of the sample, which has roughly 250,000 clones, around four fifths seen once. The sample was peripheral blood. These receptors came from a woman aged 55-69 years with active or convalescent COVID-19.

This clone was seen more than once but under ten times. The same CDR3 is also encoded by other DNA sequences in this sample. The rearrangement uses TRBV3-1 (or the pseudogene TRBV3-2) and TRBJ2-1; 11 positions agree with TRBD1. CDR3 length: 17 residues. Germline V gene data show CDR1 as LGHDT and CDR2 as YNNKEL (reference sequence). V shed 0 bases, J shed 4 bases, and the junction held 5 bases outside the gene matches. CDR3 in DNA: TGTGCCAGCAGCCAAGACCGTGGGACAGGGGGTTACAATGAGCAGTTCTTC. It specifies CASSQDRGTGGYNEQFF.

The chain couples TRBV18 to TRBJ1-2; TRBD1 might be the D (6 bases). The CDR3 covers 16 residues. With 3 bases removed from V and 2 bases from J, the gap between germline ends came to 16 bases. CDR1 is KGHSH and CDR2 is LQKENI in the germline V gene. The CDR3 loop is CASSPDRDTSNYGYTF. CDR3 sequence (DNA): TGTGCCAGCTCACCCGACCGGGACACCTCAAACTATGGCTACACCTTC.

The rearrangement joins TRBV2 to TRBJ1-2, with D perhaps TRBD1 (5 bases). Trimming took 8 bases from V and 6 from J, leaving 13 bases between them. CDR1 SNHLY and CDR2 FYNNEI come from the germline V gene. CDR3 length: 12 amino acids. The CDR3 DNA reads as TGTGCCAGCCATCGGGGAGGGGATGGCTACACCTTC. Its protein is CASHRGGDGYTF.

This clone came up a few times. This rearrangement joins TRBV7-3 to TRBJ1-1, with D maybe TRBD1 (5 bases). The V gene's germline CDR1 is SGHTA and CDR2 FQGTGA. The CDR3 runs to 13 residues. V shed 4 bases and J shed 6 bases, with 12 bases lying between them. The CDR3 coding sequence is TGTGCCAGCAGCTCCTCAGGGCTCGCTGAAGCTTTCTTT. This codes for CASSSSGLAEAFF.

V gene TRBV7-6 combines with J gene TRBJ2-3, with TRBD2 matching 10 bases. The CDR3 is 16 amino acids. V shed 5 bases and J 2 bases; nucleotides not matched to a gene: 7. The germline CDR1 and CDR2 sequences are SGHVS and FNYEAQ. In DNA form, the CDR3 reads TGTGCCAGCAGCCCTCCTACTAGCGGGGTCACAGATACGCAGTATTTT. Translating gives CASSPPTSGVTDTQYF.

The J gene is TRBJ1-2, the V gene TRBV5-6; D gene ambiguous. Deletions cut 6 bases from V and 1 base from J, with 19 bases between. The CDR3 is 16 amino acids. Germline CDR1 is SGHDT and CDR2 is YYEEEE. CDR3 loop: CASTEEAAGHNYGYTF. The CDR3 region has the DNA TGTGCCAGCACTGAGGAGGCGGCCGGTCATAACTATGGCTACACCTTC.

This chain joins TRBV7-9 and TRBJ2-3; 8 bases fit TRBD1. This CDR3 contains 16 residues. Germline V gene sequence: CDR1 SEHNR, CDR2 FQNEAQ (reference sequence). The V segment lost 6 bases and the J segment 0 bases; nucleotides outside the gene matches: 8. The CDR3 DNA reads TGTGCCAGCAGAACTCCAGGGGGCGAGAGCACAGATACGCAGTATTTT. Amino acid sequence: CASRTPGGESTDTQYF. Full variable domain (outside the CDR3, taken from reference TRBV7-9 and TRBJ2-3): DTGVSQNPRHKITKRGQNVTFRCDPISEHNRLYWYRQTLGQGPEFLTYFQNEAQLEKSRLLSDRFSAERPKGSFSTLEIQRTEQGDSAMYLCASRTPGGESTDTQYFGPGTRLTVL.

V gene TRBV11-2 combines with J gene TRBJ1-3; perhaps TRBD1 as D (5 bases). CDR1 SGHAT and CDR2 FQNNGV come from the germline V gene. V dropped 1 base and J dropped 4 bases, with 8 bases sitting between them. The length of the CDR3 is 14 residues. The CDR3 DNA follows: TGTGCCAGCAGCTTAGGGACAAGGGGAAACACCATATATTTT. Translation: CASSLGTRGNTIYF. Using reference TRBV11-2 and TRBJ1-3 for the parts outside the CDR3, the full variable domain is EAGVAQSPRYKIIEKRQSVAFWCNPISGHATLYWYQQILGQGPKLLIQFQNNGVVDDSQLPKDRFSAERLKGVDSTLKIQPAKLEDSAVYLCASSLGTRGNTIYFGEGSWLTVV.

The J gene is TRBJ2-3, the V gene TRBV30; 11 bases match TRBD2. The germline CDR1 and CDR2 sequences are GTSNPN and SVGIG (reference sequence). V lost 0 bases, J lost 3 bases, and 2 bases stayed unmatched. The CDR3 length is 15 residues. The CDR3 here is CAWSVIAGGTDTQYF. The CDR3 region has the DNA TGTGCCTGGAGTGTCATAGCGGGAGGGACAGATACGCAGTATTTT.

This clone was observed a few times. CDR3 coding DNA: TGCAGCGCCGCAGGAAAGACAGGGAAGAACACTGAAGCTTTCTTT. This codes for CSAAGKTGKNTEAFF. The chain employs TRBV29-1 and TRBJ1-1, with 7 bases that match TRBD1. The CDR3 contains 15 residues. V lost 7 bases, J lost 1 base, and 12 bases stayed unmatched. Germline V CDR1 and CDR2: SQVTM, ANQGSEA.

V and J are TRBV5-3 and TRBJ2-3; 8 positions match TRBD1. TRBV5-3 is an ORF, with its function uncertain. The CDR3 length is 17 residues. Trimming cost V 0 bases and J 0 bases; bases outside gene matches: 6. DNA of the CDR3: TGTGCCAGAAGCTTGGCCGGGACAGGCGACAGCACAGATACGCAGTATTTT. The encoded protein is CARSLAGTGDSTDTQYF.

This clone has just a few counts. V and J are TRBV11-2 and TRBJ1-2; 10 bases are a match to TRBD1. In germline, CDR1 is SGHAT, CDR2 FQNNGV. This CDR3 has 16 residues. V lost 4 bases, J lost 4 bases, and 9 bases stayed unmatched. CDR3 DNA sequence: TGTGCCAGCAGCTCCTTACTCGGGACAGGGGTCTATGGCTACACCTTC. Translation gives CASSSLLGTGVYGYTF.